This T cell receptor (beta chain) was identified in a study of shared clonotypes between healthy human individuals. This clone was seen once. The method was immunoSEQ multiplex PCR; TCRdb's version includes in-frame clones alone and lacks a portion of them. The table lists around 510,000 clones, about 96% of them singletons. Sequences were obtained from naive CD4+ T cells sorted from blood. Subset specified: CD45RA+ positively selected. This TCR was recovered from a woman in her 30s in good health.

In DNA form, the CDR3 reads TGTGCCAGCAAATACCGGGACAGCTCCTACGAGCAGTACTTC. Protein sequence: CASKYRDSSYEQYF. The chain has TRBV28 and TRBJ2-7; 7 nucleotides match TRBD1. Germline trimming cut 7 bases from V and 0 bases from J; bases unmatched to any gene: 6. Germline V CDR1 and CDR2: MDHEN, SYDVKM. This CDR3 has 14 residues. The full variable domain, with the rest looked up from reference TRBV28 and TRBJ2-7, is DVKVTQSSRYLVKRTGEKVFLECVQDMDHENMFWYRQDPGLGLRLIYFSYDVKMKEKGDIPEGYSVSREKKERFSLILESASTNQTSMYLCASKYRDSSYEQYFGPGTRLTVT.